Each of the 20 T cell receptor beta chains below was sequenced from the same sample in a study of blood T cell repertoires in COVID-19 (dated by TCRdb to the early 2020s). The library was prepared using the immunoSEQ multiplex PCR assay. TCRdb provides this immuneACCESS table in a form limited to in-frame rearrangements. Some clones are lacking; in checked studies, under half of them reflect an unresolved V gene, and why the rest are absent is not known. Across this sample there are about 360,000 clones, with around 88% seen only once. The leading ten clones occupy about 7.1% of the sample. The sequenced sample consisted of peripheral blood. All receptors come from a woman aged 60-75 years with COVID-19, enrolled during active disease.

This chain connects TRBV27 to TRBJ2-7; tentatively, D is TRBD2 (5 bases). The germline V and J ends were trimmed by 1 base and 4 bases, with 17 bases remaining between them. The CDR3 has 16 amino acids. Germline lookup yields CDR1 MNHEY and CDR2 SMNVEV (reference sequence). CDR3 sequence reads: CASSLFQFGNRYEQYF. The CDR3 DNA is TGTGCCAGCAGTTTATTTCAGTTCGGGAATCGATACGAGCAGTACTTC.

V and J are TRBV30 and TRBJ2-3; maybe TRBD1 (5 bases). The germline V gene encodes CDR1 GTSNPN and CDR2 SVGIG (reference sequence). V lost 2 bases and J 1 base, leaving 7 bases between the germline ends. The CDR3 has 13 residues. The DNA of the CDR3 is TGTGCCTGGAGTCGACAGCGCACAGATACGCAGTATTTT. Residues: CAWSRQRTDTQYF.

This chain joins TRBV18 and TRBJ2-1; 9 bases fit TRBD1. The V and J ends lost 8 bases and 6 bases, in that order; junction bases with no gene match: 17. Germline CDR1 and CDR2: KGHSH and LQKENI. This CDR3 has 17 residues. The CDR3: CASTQRGQGRIGNEQFF. As DNA, the CDR3 is TGTGCCAGCACACAAAGAGGACAGGGGAGGATCGGCAATGAGCAGTTCTTC.

The table lists this clone with a count of one. The rearrangement joins TRBV12-5 to TRBJ1-2; 8 positions agree with TRBD1. Trimming took 6 bases from V and 8 from J; bases not matched to a gene: 8. This CDR3 has 13 residues. Germline V lookup: CDR1 LGHNT, CDR2 FRNRAP. CDR3: CASGYDRGGGYTF. CDR3 DNA sequence: TGTGCTAGTGGCTACGACAGGGGAGGAGGCTACACCTTC.

CDR3 in DNA: TGCAGTGCTAGTGCGGGGGTCTCCTACGAGCAGTACTTC. It encodes CSASAGVSYEQYF. The rearrangement uses TRBV20-1 and TRBJ2-7; 7 nucleotides match TRBD2. CDR1 is DFQATT, CDR2 SNEGSKA, per germline (reference sequence). V lost 3 bases and J lost 0; bases outside the gene matches: 2. The CDR3 contains 13 residues.

This CDR3 reads CASSLSGRGRFELPYEQYF. The CDR3 nucleotides read TGTGCCAGCAGTTTATCGGGAAGGGGGCGCTTCGAGCTCCCCTACGAGCAGTACTTC. The chain is built from TRBV27 and TRBJ2-7; 7 positions match TRBD1. CDR3 size: 19 residues. In germline, CDR1 is MNHEY, CDR2 SMNVEV (reference sequence). V was clipped by 0 bases and J by 2 bases; unmatched bases: 16.

The CDR3 coding sequence is TGTGCCAGCAGGGAGACCGCCGACGCCGAGCAGTACTTC. Protein product: CASRETADAEQYF. This chain uses TRBV28 with TRBJ2-7; D gene ambiguous. Per the germline V gene, CDR1 is MDHEN and CDR2 is SYDVKM. The V end was cut by 6 bases, the J end by 6 bases, with 15 bases between. The CDR3 length is 13 residues.

CDR3 in DNA: TGTGCTAGTGGTTTGTCGGGGGGGCAAGATACGCAGTATTTT. It codes for CASGLSGGQDTQYF. V usage is TRBV12-5 and J usage is TRBJ2-3; TRBD2 matches 8 bases. Germline lookup yields CDR1 LGHNT and CDR2 FRNRAP. The CDR3 covers 14 residues. V dropped 2 bases and J dropped 5; count of bases not matched to a gene: 3.

This sequence joins TRBV19 and TRBJ1-4; 9 nucleotides align to TRBD1. This CDR3 spans 16 amino acids. Germline-derived CDR1 and CDR2 are LNHDA and SQIVND (reference sequence). The ends lost 6 bases at V and 0 bases at J; junction bases unmatched: 5. Here the CDR3 DNA reads TGTGCCAGTAGGGGACAGGGAGGTGCAACTAATGAAAAACTGTTTTTT. Protein sequence: CASRGQGGATNEKLFF.

This clone appeared a single time. The J gene is TRBJ1-5, the V gene TRBV5-6; TRBD1 is a possible D gene (5 bases). V lost 3 bases, J lost 4 bases, and 8 bases lay in between. The CDR3 runs to 13 residues. Germline CDR1 is SGHDT and CDR2 is YYEEEE. CDR3 DNA: TGTGCCAGCAGCTCGACAGATAATCAGCCCCAGCATTTT. It is translated as CASSSTDNQPQHF.

This chain joins TRBV19 and TRBJ1-2, with D possibly being TRBD1 (6 bases). This CDR3 region has 16 residues. Germline CDR1 and CDR2: LNHDA and SQIVND (reference sequence). Trimming took 1 base from V and 4 from J, leaving 16 bases between them. In DNA form, the CDR3 reads TGTGCCAGTAGTATAGTGGACAGCGCTTATCTCTATGGCTACACCTTC. Amino acid sequence: CASSIVDSAYLYGYTF.

V and J are TRBV5-6 and TRBJ1-2, with D perhaps matching TRBD1 (5 bases). V lost 5 bases to trimming and J lost 1 base, with 15 bases between them. Germline V gives CDR1 SGHDT, CDR2 YYEEEE. This CDR3 spans 15 amino acids. The DNA of the CDR3 is TGTGCCAGCAGGGTTCCAGGGATGGGTAACTATGGCTACACCTTC. Amino acid sequence: CASRVPGMGNYGYTF.

V gene TRBV6-4 combines with J gene TRBJ2-2; TRBD2 matches at 11 bases. V lost 6 bases to trimming and J lost 4 bases; unmatched junction nucleotides: 13. Germline CDR1 MRHNA, CDR2 SNTAGT. The CDR3 runs to 18 residues. Written as DNA, the CDR3 is TGTGCCAGCAGCAAACTAGCGGGGGCCCCCCGGGGCACCGGGGAGCTGTTTTTT. It codes for CASSKLAGAPRGTGELFF.

In its sample, this clone was seen a few times. The chain couples TRBV7-9 to TRBJ1-1; perhaps TRBD1 as D (5 bases). CDR3 length equals 15 residues. From germline, CDR1 is SEHNR and CDR2 FQNEAQ (reference sequence). Trimming took 5 bases from V and 5 from J, leaving 18 bases between them. CDR3 sequence (DNA): TGTGCCAGCAGCCGCCGGACAAATCTGGAGACTGAAGCTTTCTTT. It codes for CASSRRTNLETEAFF.

DNA of the CDR3: TGTGCCAGCGCCCCGGGAGTTACCGGGGAGCTGTTTTTT. Amino acid sequence: CASAPGVTGELFF. The J gene is TRBJ2-2, the V gene TRBV12-3 or TRBV12-4; tentative D call: TRBD2 (6 bases). With 8 bases removed from V and 5 bases from J, the gap between germline ends came to 12 bases. CDR3 length equals 13 residues.

The chain links TRBV13 to TRBJ2-2; D call uncertain. The germline V and J ends were trimmed by 5 bases and 7 bases, with 11 bases remaining between them. This CDR3 has 13 residues. Germline CDR1 reads PRHDT; CDR2 reads FYEKMQ (reference sequence). The CDR3 loop is CASSDYSSGELFF. In DNA form, the CDR3 reads TGTGCCAGCAGCGATTATTCCAGCGGGGAGCTGTTTTTT.

This chain uses TRBV6-2 or TRBV6-3 with TRBJ2-5; possibly TRBD2 for D (5 bases). The CDR3 consists of 12 residues. V gave up 3 bases and J gave up 11 bases, with 13 bases separating them. CDR1 is MNHEY, CDR2 SVGEGT, per germline. CDR3 in DNA: TGTGCCAGCAGTTATATTAGCGACCCGCAGTACTTC. It yields the protein CASSYISDPQYF.

The chain carries TRBV6-5 and TRBJ1-2; no definite D call. This CDR3 comprises 13 residues. Between the trimmed V and J ends, which lost 9 bases and 0 bases, there was a span of 11 bases. The germline V gene encodes CDR1 MNHEY and CDR2 SVGAGI. DNA for the CDR3: TGTGCCAGTAAACAGAATTCTAACTATGGCTACACCTTC. Protein product: CASKQNSNYGYTF.

V gene TRBV28 combines with J gene TRBJ1-2, with 7 bases lining up with TRBD1. Germline V lookup: CDR1 MDHEN, CDR2 SYDVKM. This CDR3 spans 15 amino acids. Trimming took 6 bases from V and 0 from J; bases not matched to a gene: 7. CDR3: CASRTPGQTNYGYTF. In nucleotides, the CDR3 is TGTGCCAGCAGGACCCCGGGACAGACTAACTATGGCTACACCTTC.

This chain joins TRBV10-1 and TRBJ2-3; 10 nucleotides line up with TRBD1. The CDR3 runs to 15 residues. V lost 6 bases to trimming and J lost 6 bases; unmatched junction nucleotides: 9. Germline CDR1 reads WNHNN; CDR2 reads SYGVQD (reference sequence). In DNA form, the CDR3 reads TGCGCCAGCAGCCCCGGGACAGGGGTTCGTGATACGCAGTATTTT. Translation: CASSPGTGVRDTQYF.